This TCR beta chain was found in a study of T cell clones after liver transplantation. This clone was seen just once. This CDR3 is 13 amino acids long. V shed 3 bases and J shed 4 bases, with 10 bases lying between them. CDR1 and CDR2 (germline): SGHDT, YYEEEE. Method: immunoSEQ multiplex PCR; TCRdb's copy keeps in-frame clones and lacks some. The sample has fewer than 85,000 clones; approximately 80% are singletons. This TCR came from a human patient who received a liver transplant. The graft donor may have contributed some T cells. V usage is TRBV5-6 and J usage is TRBJ1-1; D is undetermined. The source material was CD4+ T cells from blood, sampled 12 months after liver transplant. CDR3 loop: CASSWVTGTEAFF. CDR3 in DNA: TGTGCCAGCAGCTGGGTAACGGGCACTGAAGCTTTCTTT.